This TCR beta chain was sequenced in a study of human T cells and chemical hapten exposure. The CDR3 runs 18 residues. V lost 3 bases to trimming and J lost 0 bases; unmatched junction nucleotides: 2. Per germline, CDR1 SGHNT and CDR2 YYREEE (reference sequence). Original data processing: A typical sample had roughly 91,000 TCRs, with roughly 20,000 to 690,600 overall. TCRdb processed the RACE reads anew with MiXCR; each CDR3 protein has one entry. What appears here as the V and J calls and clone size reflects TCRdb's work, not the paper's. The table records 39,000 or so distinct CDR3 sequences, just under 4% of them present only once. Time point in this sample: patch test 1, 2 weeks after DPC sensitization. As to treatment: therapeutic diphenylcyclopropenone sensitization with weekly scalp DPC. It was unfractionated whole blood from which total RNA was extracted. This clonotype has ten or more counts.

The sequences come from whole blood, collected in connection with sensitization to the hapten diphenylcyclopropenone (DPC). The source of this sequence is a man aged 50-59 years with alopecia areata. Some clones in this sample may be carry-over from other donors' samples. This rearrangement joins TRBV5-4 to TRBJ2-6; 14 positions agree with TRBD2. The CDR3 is CASSSGTSGSSGANVLTF. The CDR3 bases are TGTGCCAGCAGCTCTGGGACTAGCGGGAGCTCTGGGGCCAACGTCCTGACTTTC.